The present T cell receptor (beta chain) was sequenced within a study of T cell responses to AZD1222 COVID-19 vaccine. Study-level results: Seropositive status at baseline applied to only five to seven AZD1222 recipients. Sampled repertoires all dated from after the peak T cell response. Across the whole spike, CD4 TCRs peaked at regions 160-218 and 743-854.

Method: immunoSEQ multiplex PCR; TCRdb's copy keeps in-frame clones and lacks some. The top ten clones hold about 7.5% of a sample with roughly 130,000 clones, about 90% of them seen once. Worth noting for this clone: Its antigen remains unidentified.

Trimming cost V 5 bases and J 7 bases; bases outside gene matches: 2. This CDR3 contains 14 residues. In germline, CDR1 is SGHTA, CDR2 FQGNSA. V and J are TRBV7-2 and TRBJ1-4, with 12 bases that match TRBD1. This clonotype originated in an adult who received the MenACWY meningococcal vaccine as a control. This specimen was peripheral blood, taken 28 days after the second dose of the MenACWY control vaccine. DNA for the CDR3: TGTGCCAGCAGCAAGGGACAGGGGGCTGAAAAACTGTTTTTT. Protein: CASSKGQGAEKLFF.